The entry that follows covers one T cell receptor beta chain sequence. Its antigen remains unidentified. The sample originates from a study of PD-L1 blockade in urothelial cancer. At the level of the study: Each patient had 0 to 3 earlier chemotherapy regimens.

Time point of the sample: pretreatment peripheral blood. Findings of the study overall: Lower than median blood TCR clonality before treatment predicted better survival.

The CDR3 consists of 15 residues. Germline CDR1 reads SGHRS; CDR2 reads YFSETQ. The ends lost 2 bases at V and 4 bases at J; junction bases unmatched: 5. The method was immunoSEQ multiplex PCR; TCRdb's version includes in-frame clones alone and lacks a portion of them. The data contain just under 50,000 clones, 80% to 90% of them seen just once; the ten biggest clones take up more than 3%. This chain links TRBV5-1 with TRBJ2-5; TRBD1 matches at 10 bases. The sequence was collected from a man in his sixties or seventies with urothelial cancer. The starting material was PBMCs, obtained around atezolizumab (anti-PD-L1) treatment. The CDR3: CASSFDRGRSETQYF. The DNA of the CDR3 is TGCGCCAGCAGCTTCGACAGGGGGCGGTCAGAGACCCAGTACTTC.